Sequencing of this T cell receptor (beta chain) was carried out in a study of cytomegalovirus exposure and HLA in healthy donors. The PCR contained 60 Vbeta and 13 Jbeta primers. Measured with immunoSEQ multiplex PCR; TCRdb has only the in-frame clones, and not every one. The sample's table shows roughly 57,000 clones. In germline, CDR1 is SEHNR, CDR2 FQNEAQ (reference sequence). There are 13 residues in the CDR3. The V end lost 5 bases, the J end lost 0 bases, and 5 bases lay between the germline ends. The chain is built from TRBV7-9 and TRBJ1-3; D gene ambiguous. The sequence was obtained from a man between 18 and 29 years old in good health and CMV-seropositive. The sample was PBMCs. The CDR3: CASSHSSGNTIYF. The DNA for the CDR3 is TGTGCCAGCAGCCACTCCTCTGGAAACACCATATATTTT. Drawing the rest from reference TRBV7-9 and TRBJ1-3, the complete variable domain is DTGVSQNPRHKITKRGQNVTFRCDPISEHNRLYWYRQTLGQGPEFLTYFQNEAQLEKSRLLSDRFSAERPKGSFSTLEIQRTEQGDSAMYLCASSHSSGNTIYFGEGSWLTVV.